This TCR beta chain was sequenced in a study of T-cell memory formation after mild COVID-19. Whole-study findings and limits: Mainly CM and EM harbored the contracting CD4+ clones; mainly EMRA harbored the CD8+ ones. Clones that got smaller from day 15 to 85 had even CD4/CD8, while clones growing later tipped toward CD4+.

This clonotype was counted a few times. The antigen remains undetermined. One end of the junction varies from germline; a read error may be responsible. Constant-segment-primed 5'RACE gave TCR alpha and TCR beta cDNA libraries with sample barcodes and UMIs. TCRdb re-called the 5' RACE reads with MiXCR, one entry per CDR3 protein. The sample has about 340,000 distinct CDR3 sequences; approximately 15% are singletons. Sequenced: PBMCs or a T cell subset sorted from them (not recorded which). The clonotype was recovered from a man aged 18-30 years who had mild COVID-19 (a few samples of this study predate the infection). Cell type and time point are not known.

Written as DNA, the CDR3 is TGTGCCAGCAGCCTAGCAGGGGAGGGATCACCCCTCCACTTT. Translation: CASSLAGEGSPLHF. This rearrangement joins TRBV7-8 to TRBJ1-6; D possibly corresponds to TRBD1 (6 bases). The CDR3 covers 14 residues. Germline V gene data show CDR1 as SGHVS and CDR2 as FQNEAQ.